Following are 17 T cell receptor beta chains from one sample sequenced in a study of graft-versus-host responses after intestinal transplantation. The method was immunoSEQ multiplex PCR; TCRdb's version includes in-frame clones alone and lacks a portion of them. The data show 45,000 to 60,000 clones, roughly 95% seen once. Their antigen targets remain unknown. The source material was unstimulated CD8+ T cells sorted from spleen or lymph node cells, sampled before transplant. These receptors all come from a human donor who was the organ donor for an intestinal transplant.

The genes are TRBV29-1 and TRBJ2-1, with 7 bases matching TRBD1. Per germline, CDR1 SQVTM and CDR2 ANQGSEA. The V segment lost 1 base and the J segment 4 bases; nucleotides outside the gene matches: 13. The CDR3 has 17 amino acids. The CDR3 spells CSVEGLDRARAYNEQFF. CDR3 nucleotide sequence: TGCAGCGTTGAAGGCCTCGACAGGGCCAGGGCGTACAATGAGCAGTTCTTC.

The rearrangement uses TRBV5-3 and TRBJ1-4; D is unresolved. TRBV5-3 is an open reading frame whose function is uncertain. Trimming pared 3 bases from V and 8 bases from J, leaving 14 bases between. This CDR3 has 14 residues. CDR3 coding DNA: TGTGCCAGAAGCTCTCCCGGGGTTCAGGAAAAACTGTTTTTT. Translation gives CARSSPGVQEKLFF.

The genes are TRBV28 and TRBJ1-4; D is undetermined. The germline V gene encodes CDR1 MDHEN and CDR2 SYDVKM. This CDR3 is 16 amino acids long. V lost 9 bases, J lost 5 bases, and 22 bases lay in between. The CDR3 DNA reads TGTGCCAGTGACTCAAGGGAGGCAGTAGGCAATGAAAAACTGTTTTTT. Translation gives CASDSREAVGNEKLFF.

This clone was detected once. V and J are TRBV27 and TRBJ1-5; no reliable D call. CDR1 MNHEY and CDR2 SMNVEV come from the germline V gene (reference sequence). The CDR3 consists of 17 residues. V lost 4 bases to trimming and J lost 0 bases, with 16 bases between them. CDR3 DNA sequence: TGTGCCAGCAGTTCGATTGACCGATACTATAGCAATCAGCCCCAGCATTTT. This encodes CASSSIDRYYSNQPQHF.

The rearrangement uses TRBV7-9 and TRBJ2-1; no definite D call. CDR3 length equals 14 residues. Per the germline V gene, CDR1 is SEHNR and CDR2 is FQNEAQ (reference sequence). Between the trimmed V and J ends, which lost 5 bases and 0 bases, there was a span of 8 bases. The CDR3 sequence is CASSLVSSYNEQFF. The CDR3 nucleotides read TGTGCCAGCAGCCTCGTGAGCTCCTACAATGAGCAGTTCTTC.

The chain has TRBV10-3 and TRBJ2-7; unclear D gene. V lost 2 bases, J lost 0 bases, and 11 bases lay in between. The length of the CDR3 is 15 residues. Germline V lookup: CDR1 ENHRY, CDR2 SYGVKD. CDR3 amino acids: CAISEPKQSSYEQYF. Written as DNA, the CDR3 is TGTGCCATCAGTGAGCCAAAACAGAGCTCCTACGAGCAGTACTTC.

The genes are TRBV4-3 and TRBJ1-1, with D uncertain. Trimming took off 0 bases at V and 4 bases at J, with 9 bases between the two ends. The CDR3 runs to 14 residues. Germline CDR1 and CDR2: LGHNA and YSLEER. The CDR3 loop reads CASSQDRTVTEAFF. The CDR3 nucleotides are TGCGCCAGCAGCCAAGACAGGACCGTCACTGAAGCTTTCTTT.

The V call is TRBV27, the J call TRBJ2-1, with 7 bases fitting TRBD2. V was pared by 2 bases and J by 8 bases, with 12 bases of the junction left unmatched. The CDR3 spans 16 residues. Per germline, CDR1 MNHEY and CDR2 SMNVEV (reference sequence). The CDR3 coding sequence is TGTGCCAGCAGTTTACGCCATAGCGCGGGGGTGGATGAGCAGTTCTTC. Encoded protein: CASSLRHSAGVDEQFF.

This rearrangement joins TRBV6-6 to TRBJ2-2, with D perhaps assigned TRBD1 or TRBD2 (6 bases each). The CDR3 is 13 amino acids. The V end was cut by 8 bases, the J end by 3 bases, with 10 bases between. Germline CDR1 and CDR2: MNHNY and SVGAGI (reference sequence). The CDR3 nucleotides are TGTGCCAGCGTCGGGGGCCACACCGGGGAGCTGTTTTTT. Encoded protein: CASVGGHTGELFF.

V and J are TRBV27 and TRBJ2-7; tentatively, D is TRBD1 (5 bases). The V and J ends lost 5 bases and 1 base respectively, with 15 bases between them. CDR3 length: 15 amino acids. Germline loops: CDR1 MNHEY, CDR2 SMNVEV (reference sequence). CDR3 DNA: TGTGCCAGCAGTAACGAACAGGTAGCATCCTACGAGCAGTACTTC. Its protein product is CASSNEQVASYEQYF.

The J gene is TRBJ1-3, the V gene TRBV9; tentatively, D is TRBD1 (5 bases). In germline, CDR1 is SGDLS, CDR2 YYNGEE. The V gene lost 0 bases and the J gene lost 0 bases, with 10 bases spanning the gap. The CDR3 extends over 16 amino acids. This CDR3 is CASSVGRDSSGNTIYF. CDR3 coding DNA: TGTGCCAGCAGCGTAGGCAGGGACTCCTCTGGAAACACCATATATTTT.

The CDR3, as DNA: TGTGCAACCCGTTGGGAAAACTATGGCTACACCTTC. Amino acid sequence: CATRWENYGYTF. The chain has TRBV19 and TRBJ1-2; D uncertain. Germline lookup yields CDR1 LNHDA and CDR2 SQIVND (reference sequence). This CDR3 has 12 amino acids.

The V gene is TRBV29-1, the J gene TRBJ2-7, with TRBD1 matching 8 bases. In germline, CDR1 is SQVTM, CDR2 ANQGSEA. V was pared by 7 bases and J by 2 bases, with 7 bases of the junction left unmatched. The CDR3 length is 13 residues. The CDR3 loop reads CSARTGSTYEQYF. As DNA, the CDR3 is TGCAGCGCTCGGACAGGGTCGACCTACGAGCAGTACTTC.

The rearrangement links TRBV11-3 to TRBJ2-7; a possible D gene is TRBD2 (5 bases). Between the trimmed V and J ends, which lost 3 bases and 1 base, there was a span of 7 bases. Germline lookup yields CDR1 SGHNT and CDR2 YENEEA. This CDR3 has 13 residues. The CDR3 here is CASSFRGSYEQYF. CDR3 sequence (DNA): TGTGCCAGCAGCTTCAGAGGGTCCTACGAGCAGTACTTC.

The chain recombines TRBV27 with TRBJ1-1, with unresolved D. V lost 0 bases and J lost 5, with 10 bases in between. From germline, CDR1 is MNHEY and CDR2 SMNVEV (reference sequence). The CDR3 runs 14 residues. In nucleotides, the CDR3 is TGTGCCAGCAGTTTATCTGCGGGGAGAACTGAAGCTTTCTTT. Its protein product is CASSLSAGRTEAFF.

J is TRBJ1-5 and V is TRBV7-9; D not resolved. Trimming left V 4 bases short and J 4 bases short, with 8 bases between. CDR3 length: 13 residues. CDR1 SEHNR and CDR2 FQNEAQ come from the germline V gene (reference sequence). CDR3 region: CASSSVQNQPQHF. The DNA of the CDR3 is TGTGCCAGCAGCTCGGTACAGAATCAGCCCCAGCATTTT.

The rearrangement joins TRBV11-2 to TRBJ2-7, with D perhaps matching TRBD2 (5 bases). This CDR3 comprises 14 residues. The ends were cut back, 3 bases at V and 1 base at J, with 10 bases in the middle. Germline CDR1 is SGHAT and CDR2 is FQNNGV. As DNA, the CDR3 is TGTGCCAGCAGCTTCGGGGATCCGTCCTACGAGCAGTACTTC. This gives the protein CASSFGDPSYEQYF.